The 8 T cell receptor beta chains given below trace back to one sample, sequenced in a study of cytomegalovirus exposure and HLA in healthy donors. PCR employed 60 Vbeta and 13 Jbeta primers. Sequencing used immunoSEQ multiplex PCR; TCRdb keeps in-frame clones, though not all of them. Altogether approximately 85,000 clones are present, over 75% being singletons, with the ten largest covering about 7.3%. Sequencing was carried out using PBMCs. The receptors were sampled from a man aged 25-45 years in good health and CMV-seronegative.

This clone was seen a few times. The rearrangement joins TRBV2 to TRBJ2-1, with 7 bases matching TRBD2. Germline-derived CDR1 and CDR2 are SNHLY and FYNNEI. Germline trimming cut 6 bases from V and 15 bases from J; bases unmatched to any gene: 20. The CDR3 length is 15 residues. For the CDR3, the DNA is TGTGCCAGCAGAGTGGGGACTACAACCGGAGCTAGTCTGTTCTTC. Translation: CASRVGTTTGASLFF.

This clone was seen only once. V is TRBV5-4 and J is TRBJ2-7; 7 nucleotides match TRBD1. This CDR3 has 14 amino acids. Germline V gives CDR1 SGHNT, CDR2 YYREEE (reference sequence). V dropped 5 bases and J dropped 7; count of bases not matched to a gene: 12. CDR3 region: CASSTTGTAIEQYF. CDR3 DNA sequence: TGTGCCAGCAGTACCACCGGGACAGCGATAGAGCAGTACTTC.

The chain uses TRBV6-5 and TRBJ1-1; 7 bases are a match to TRBD1. Trimming removed 5 bases from V and 6 bases from J; junction bases left unmatched: 12. The CDR3 contains 15 residues. CDR1 and CDR2 (germline): MNHEY, SVGAGI. In DNA, the CDR3 is TGTGCCAGCAGTAGAAGCCTTACAGGGGTGGCTGAAGCTTTCTTT. It yields the protein CASSRSLTGVAEAFF.

The chain combines TRBV7-2 with TRBJ2-5; D is ambiguous. Germline values: CDR1 SGHTA, CDR2 FQGNSA. CDR3 length equals 15 residues. V was trimmed by 2 bases and J by 2 bases, leaving 12 bases between them. The CDR3 protein is CASSLRPAGQETQYF. For the CDR3, the DNA is TGTGCCAGCAGCTTAAGGCCAGCAGGTCAAGAGACCCAGTACTTC.

V usage is TRBV18 and J usage is TRBJ2-2; 7 nucleotides line up with TRBD1. This CDR3 has 16 amino acids. With V trimmed by 4 bases and J by 4 bases, 9 bases remained unmatched. Germline CDR1 reads KGHSH; CDR2 reads LQKENI. The CDR3 bases are TGTGCCAGCTCACTCCCACAGGGGCCGAGCACCGGGGAGCTGTTTTTT. As protein: CASSLPQGPSTGELFF.

The chain employs TRBV19 and TRBJ2-7, with TRBD1 matching 12 bases. The germline V gene has CDR1 LNHDA and CDR2 SQIVND (reference sequence). This CDR3 is 14 amino acids long. The V segment lost 5 bases and the J segment 6 bases; nucleotides outside the gene matches: 5. CDR3 residues: CASSSGQGATEQYF. The CDR3 bases are TGTGCCAGTAGTTCGGGACAGGGGGCGACCGAGCAGTACTTC.

This clone occurred once. The chain recombines TRBV6-6 with TRBJ2-1; the D gene is possibly TRBD2 (5 bases). Trimming removed 5 bases at V and 1 base at J, with 12 bases between. The V gene's germline CDR1 is MNHNY and CDR2 SVGAGI (reference sequence). The CDR3 runs 15 residues. The CDR3 loop reads CASSGSAGSYNEQFF. The CDR3, as DNA: TGTGCCAGCAGTGGGTCTGCGGGTTCCTACAATGAGCAGTTCTTC.

The chain employs TRBV30 and TRBJ2-7; 7 positions match TRBD2. The CDR3 is 12 residues long. CDR1 and CDR2 (germline): GTSNPN, SVGIG (reference sequence). The V and J ends lost 4 bases and 4 bases, in that order; junction bases with no gene match: 4. CDR3 in amino acids: CAWTSGPYEQYF. The CDR3, as DNA: TGTGCCTGGACTAGCGGACCTTACGAGCAGTACTTC.